The subject of this entry is one TCR beta chain. This specimen belongs to a study of OX40 agonist ivuxolimab in advanced cancers. Data came from immunoSEQ multiplex PCR; TCRdb stores just in-frame clones and leaves some out. There are about 100,000 clones in the sample; around nine tenths occur only once, and about 0.17% lies in the top ten. The CDR3 has 15 amino acids. Per the germline V gene, CDR1 is LNHNV and CDR2 is YYDKDF (reference sequence). V trimming: 5 bases; J trimming: 6 bases; junction bases outside the gene matches: 10. Sequences were derived from CD4+ or CD8+ T cells sorted from blood, sampled in a trial of the OX40 agonist ivuxolimab. The rearrangement links TRBV15 to TRBJ2-1, with 7 bases identical to TRBD2. This receptor was obtained from an adult with an advanced solid tumor such as melanoma, head and neck, liver or kidney cancer. The CDR3 reads CATSLRTRWGNEQFF. The CDR3 DNA reads TGTGCCACCAGCTTACGGACTAGGTGGGGCAATGAGCAGTTCTTC.